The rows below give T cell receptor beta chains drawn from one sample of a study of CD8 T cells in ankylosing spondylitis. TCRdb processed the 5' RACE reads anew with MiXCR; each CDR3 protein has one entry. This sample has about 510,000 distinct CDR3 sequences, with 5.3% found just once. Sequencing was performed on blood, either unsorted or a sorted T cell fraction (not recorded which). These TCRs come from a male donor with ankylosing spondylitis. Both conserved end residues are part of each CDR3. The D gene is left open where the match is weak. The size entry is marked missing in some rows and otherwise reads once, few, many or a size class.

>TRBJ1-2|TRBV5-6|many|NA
TGTGCCAGCAGTCAACAGGGAGTTCATGGCTACACCTTC
CASSQQGVHGYTF
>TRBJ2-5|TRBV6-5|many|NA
TGTGCCAGCAGTTACTCGAAACGGCTAGTGGGAGAGACCCAGTACTTC
CASSYSKRLVGETQYF
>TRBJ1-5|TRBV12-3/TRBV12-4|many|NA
TGTGCCAGCAGTCCTCTGGGGCAGCTTAGCAATCAGCCCCAGCATTTT
CASSPLGQLSNQPQHF
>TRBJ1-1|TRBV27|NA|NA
TGTGCCAGCAGTTTTTCGCGGGACGTTGAAGCTTTCTTT
CASSFSRDVEAFF
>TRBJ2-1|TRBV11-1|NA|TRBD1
TGTGCCAGCAGCTTAGTTATAGGGGGCCTAACCTACAATGAGCAGTTCTTC
CASSLVIGGLTYNEQFF
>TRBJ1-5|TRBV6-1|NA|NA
TGTGCCAGCAGGAACCGTGGGACACCTTATAGCAATCAGCCCCAGCATTTT
CASRNRGTPYSNQPQHF
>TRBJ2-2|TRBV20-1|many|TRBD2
TGCAGTTCCCCTGGGAGGGCCACCGGGGAGCTGTTTTTT
CSSPGRATGELFF
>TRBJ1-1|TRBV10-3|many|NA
TGTGCCATCAGTGGGACCCCAGGACAGCGAAGAATCAACACTGAAGCTTTCTTT
CAISGTPGQRRINTEAFF
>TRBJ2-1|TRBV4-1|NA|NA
TGCGCCAGCAGCGAAGCCTCGGTTGCTGAGCAGTTCTTC
CASSEASVAEQFF
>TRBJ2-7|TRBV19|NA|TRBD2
TGTGCCAGTAGTATAGATAGCGGGAGCTACGAGCAGTACTTC
CASSIDSGSYEQYF
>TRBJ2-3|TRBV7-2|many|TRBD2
TGTGCCAGCAGCTTACAGCTTAGCGGGGGCGGGGATACGCAGTATTTT
CASSLQLSGGGDTQYF
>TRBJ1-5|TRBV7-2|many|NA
TGTGCCAGCAGCTTACGCTTACAGGCTTACCAGCCCCAGCATTTT
CASSLRLQAYQPQHF
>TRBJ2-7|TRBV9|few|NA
TGTGCCAGCAGCGTATCCGGAAGATCCTACGAGCAGTACTTC
CASSVSGRSYEQYF
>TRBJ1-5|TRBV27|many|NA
TGTGCCAGCAGTTCAAACCGTTATCAGCCCCAGCATTTT
CASSSNRYQPQHF
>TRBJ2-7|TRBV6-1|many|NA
TGTGCCAGCAGCCCTGTATATGCGACCTCCTACGAGCAGTACTTC
CASSPVYATSYEQYF
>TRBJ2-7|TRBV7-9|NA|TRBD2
TGTGCCAGCAGCCGGACGGGACTAGCCCACGAGCAGTACTTC
CASSRTGLAHEQYF
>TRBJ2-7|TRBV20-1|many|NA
TGCAGTGCTAGAGATGGGGAGAGCAGCTCCTACGAGCAGTACTTC
CSARDGESSSYEQYF
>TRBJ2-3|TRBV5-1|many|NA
TGCGCCAGCAGCTTGGCCGTCGACTCCTTACCCACTAGCACAGATACGCAGTATTTT
CASSLAVDSLPTSTDTQYF
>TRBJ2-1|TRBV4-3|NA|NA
TGCGCCAGCAGCCAAGAGTTGCCGCAGAAGCAGTTCTTC
CASSQELPQKQFF
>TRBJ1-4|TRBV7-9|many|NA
TGTGCCAGCAGCTTGACCCGGGGGGTTAATGAAAAACTGTTTTTT
CASSLTRGVNEKLFF
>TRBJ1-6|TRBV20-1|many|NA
TGCAGTGCTAGAGGAGAGATCAGTTCACCCCTCCACTTT
CSARGEISSPLHF
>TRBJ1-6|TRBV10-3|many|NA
TGTGCCATTGGCGAGAGCTCCTATAATTCACCCCTCCACTTT
CAIGESSYNSPLHF
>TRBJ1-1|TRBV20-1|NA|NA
TGCAGTGCTAGAGGGTCGGGGTCGCTCGAAGCTTTCTTT
CSARGSGSLEAFF